The 15 T cell receptor beta chains below all came from one sample that was sequenced in a study of blood T cells in healthy people across ages. The second PCR ran roughly 6 to 11 cycles with a sample-barcoded 5' primer and J-beta primers. TCRdb redid the calling of the 5' RACE reads with MiXCR, one entry per CDR3 protein. The sample lists hundreds of thousands of distinct CDR3 sequences; around 49% were seen once. The sample consisted of blood. The receptors here all came from a man aged 25-45 years in good health.

This clonotype was recorded a few times. The V gene is TRBV12-3 or TRBV12-4, the J gene TRBJ2-3; tentatively, D is TRBD1 or TRBD2 (5 bases each). V dropped 0 bases and J dropped 5 bases, with 9 bases sitting between them. The CDR3 runs to 14 residues. DNA of the CDR3: TGTGCCAGCAGTTTAGCGGGGGTGCGAGATACGCAGTATTTT. Translating it yields CASSLAGVRDTQYF.

The chain combines TRBV25-1 with TRBJ2-2, with a weak D call TRBD1 (7 bases). With 1 base removed from V and 1 base from J, the gap between germline ends came to 16 bases. The V gene's germline CDR1 is MGHDK and CDR2 SYGVNS. This CDR3 contains 18 residues. The CDR3 bases are TGTGCCAGCAGTGAATTGAAGGGGGCGGGATGGAACACCGGGGAGCTGTTTTTT. Protein sequence: CASSELKGAGWNTGELFF.

This clonotype was observed a handful of times. The rearrangement joins TRBV7-8 to TRBJ2-5; 7 bases align to TRBD2. The CDR3 has 17 residues. Looked up from germline, CDR1 is SGHVS and CDR2 is FQNEAQ. J lost 2 bases, V lost 6 bases, and 15 bases had no gene match. For the CDR3, the DNA is TGTGCCAGCAGTCAGGCCAGCGGGGAGAGATCACAAGAGACCCAGTACTTC. Translated: CASSQASGERSQETQYF.

This rearrangement joins TRBV15 to TRBJ2-7; the match to TRBD1 covers 8 bases. In germline, CDR1 is LNHNV, CDR2 YYDKDF (reference sequence). V shed 5 bases and J 5 bases; nucleotides not matched to a gene: 20. The CDR3 consists of 18 residues. CDR3 in DNA: TGTGCCACCAGCCGCGAATCACTAACCGGGACAGGAGTCCACGAGCAGTACTTC. This gives the protein CATSRESLTGTGVHEQYF.

This rearrangement joins TRBV7-9 to TRBJ1-2; tentative D call: TRBD1 (6 bases). In germline, CDR1 is SEHNR, CDR2 FQNEAQ (reference sequence). The V end was cut by 2 bases, the J end by 4 bases, with 11 bases between. The CDR3 sequence is 14 residues long. The CDR3 sequence: CASSLPGTSYGYTF. CDR3 bases: TGTGCCAGCAGCTTACCGGGGACAAGCTATGGCTACACCTTC.

CDR3 residues: CSVVKFRTAQETQYF. CDR3 DNA: TGCAGCGTTGTAAAGTTTAGGACTGCCCAAGAGACCCAGTACTTC. This chain joins TRBV29-1 and TRBJ2-4; maybe TRBD2 (5 bases). The DNA end is more similar to TRBJ2-5, so the J call may be wrong. This CDR3 contains 15 residues. Germline loops: CDR1 SQVTM, CDR2 ANQGSEA.

This clonotype was picked up a small number of times. The gene calls are TRBV7-9 and TRBJ2-7; a weak D match, TRBD2 (6 bases). CDR1 and CDR2 (germline): SEHNR, FQNEAQ (reference sequence). The V end was cut by 0 bases, the J end by 3 bases, with 15 bases between. The CDR3 extends over 16 amino acids. The CDR3 reads CASSLAQGLSYYEQYF. CDR3 bases: TGTGCCAGCAGCTTAGCGCAGGGACTGAGTTACTACGAGCAGTACTTC.

As for this clonotype: Because it lacks the conserved phenylalanine or tryptophan at the end, this CDR3 is likely a read error. V usage is TRBV12-3 or TRBV12-4 and J usage is TRBJ2-3; 9 positions agree with TRBD2. Trimming took 6 bases from V and 1 from J; bases not matched to a gene: 5. This CDR3 has 15 amino acids. CDR3 in DNA: TGTGCCAGCAGCAATCTAGCGGGACGCACAGATACGCAGTATTAT. As protein: CASSNLAGRTDTQYY.

In nucleotides, the CDR3 is TGCGCCAGCAGCTTGGCCCCAGGGGTGACTAATGAAAAACTGTTTTTT. This gives the protein CASSLAPGVTNEKLFF. The chain combines TRBV5-1 with TRBJ1-4, with a tentative D call TRBD1 (6 bases). Germline CDR1 and CDR2: SGHRS and YFSETQ. V was trimmed by 0 bases and J by 2 bases, leaving 11 bases between them. The CDR3 totals 16 residues.

The V call is TRBV2, the J call TRBJ1-5, with 8 bases that match TRBD1. V gave up 4 bases and J gave up 7 bases; unmatched junction bases: 9. The CDR3 sequence is 15 residues long. Germline V gene sequence: CDR1 SNHLY, CDR2 FYNNEI. The DNA for the CDR3 is TGTGCCAGCAGTGTAGACAGGGGAAGTGGACAGCCCCAGCATTTT. Amino acid sequence: CASSVDRGSGQPQHF. The entire variable domain, with the rest obtained from reference TRBV2 and TRBJ1-5, is as follows: EPEVTQTPSHQVTQMGQEVILRCVPISNHLYFYWYRQILGQKVEFLVSFYNNEISEKSEIFDDQFSVERPDGSNFTLKIRSTKLEDSAMYFCASSVDRGSGQPQHFGDGTRLSIL.

The rearrangement uses TRBV3-1 and TRBJ2-7; tentative D call: TRBD2 (5 bases). Trimming took off 4 bases at V and 3 bases at J, with 13 bases between the two ends. Germline CDR1 and CDR2: LGHDT and YNNKEL (reference sequence). This CDR3 spans 14 amino acids. In DNA form, the CDR3 reads TGTGCCAGCAGCCCGAGCCGGGATTTCTACGAGCAGTACTTC. Protein sequence: CASSPSRDFYEQYF.

The rearrangement joins TRBV7-2 to TRBJ1-1, with D possibly matching TRBD1 (6 bases). Looked up from germline, CDR1 is SGHTA and CDR2 is FQGNSA. The CDR3 covers 14 residues. Trimming took 5 bases from V and 6 from J, leaving 16 bases between them. CDR3 in amino acids: CASSPGGGGAEAFF. The DNA of the CDR3 is TGTGCCAGCAGCCCTGGGGGCGGGGGAGCTGAAGCTTTCTTT.

This clonotype was found once. The chain has TRBV12-3 or TRBV12-4 and TRBJ1-5, with unresolved D. The CDR3 is 13 residues long. V was clipped by 3 bases and J by 3 bases, with 6 bases between them. CDR3 residues: CASSLAANQPQHF. The CDR3 coding sequence is TGTGCCAGCAGTTTGGCAGCCAATCAGCCCCAGCATTTT.

The chain combines TRBV19 with TRBJ2-1; D remains unclear. The CDR3 has 14 amino acids. V was clipped by 1 base and J by 2 bases, with 6 bases between them. Germline loops: CDR1 LNHDA, CDR2 SQIVND (reference sequence). CDR3 nucleotide sequence: TGTGCCAGTAGTATAGGCGGAACCTACAATGAGCAGTTCTTC. Translated, it gives CASSIGGTYNEQFF.

This clonotype was counted only a few times. This chain links TRBV20-1 with TRBJ2-3; TRBD2 agrees at 8 bases. CDR1 and CDR2 from the germline V gene are DFQATT and SNEGSKA (reference sequence). The CDR3 is 16 residues long. The ends lost 1 base at V and 1 base at J; junction bases unmatched: 7. CDR3 in DNA: TGCAGTGCTAGAGTGAGCGCGGGGGGACGCACAGATACGCAGTATTTT. Translated: CSARVSAGGRTDTQYF.